The 26 T cell receptor beta chains presented below share a single source sample, sequenced in a study of blood T cell repertoires in COVID-19. The repertoire was sequenced with immunoSEQ multiplex PCR; TCRdb's copy has only in-frame clones and lacks some. The sample has around 130,000 clones, approximately 80% seen once. Specimen: peripheral blood. The receptors were sampled from a woman in her sixties or seventies with acute or convalescent COVID-19.

The rearrangement links TRBV5-6 to TRBJ1-4, with 7 bases identical to TRBD1. Looked up from germline, CDR1 is SGHDT and CDR2 is YYEEEE. V dropped 0 bases and J dropped 7; count of bases not matched to a gene: 12. The CDR3 length is 17 residues. CDR3 nucleotide sequence: TGTGCCAGCAGCTTGGCAACTTTGAGGGGGCGCGGTGAAAAACTGTTTTTT. Residues: CASSLATLRGRGEKLFF. Full variable domain (missing parts from reference TRBV5-6 and TRBJ1-4): DAGVTQSPTHLIKTRGQQVTLRCSPKSGHDTVSWYQQALGQGPQFIFQYYEEEERQRGNFPDRFSGHQFPNYSSELNVNALLLGDSALYLCASSLATLRGRGEKLFFGSGTQLSVL.

The CDR3 DNA sequence: TGTGCCAGCTCAGATCCCCTACAGGGGCCGGGTAATGAAAAACTGTTTTTT. Amino acid sequence: CASSDPLQGPGNEKLFF. The J gene is TRBJ1-4, the V gene TRBV18; 7 bases are shared with TRBD1. With 5 bases clipped from V and 4 bases from J, the junction kept 13 bases outside the gene matches. Germline V gene sequence: CDR1 KGHSH, CDR2 LQKENI. This CDR3 comprises 17 residues.

The chain has TRBV9 and TRBJ1-3; D might be TRBD1 (6 bases). The CDR3 is 17 amino acids. V was trimmed by 0 bases and J by 0 bases, leaving 13 bases between them. From germline, CDR1 is SGDLS and CDR2 YYNGEE. CDR3 in DNA: TGTGCCAGCAGCGTAGTTACAGGGACAATCTCTGGAAACACCATATATTTT. It specifies CASSVVTGTISGNTIYF.

The chain uses TRBV3-1 (or the pseudogene TRBV3-2) and TRBJ1-2; 11 bases agree with TRBD1. The CDR3 extends over 14 amino acids. The junction had 5 bases not matched to a gene; V was cut back by 3 bases and J by 8 bases. Per the germline V gene, CDR1 is LGHDT and CDR2 is YNNKEL (reference sequence). The CDR3 sequence is CASSHRTGGIGYTF. In DNA form, the CDR3 reads TGTGCCAGCAGCCACAGGACAGGGGGCATCGGCTACACCTTC.

The rearrangement uses TRBV29-1 and TRBJ2-2; 8 nucleotides line up with TRBD2. There are 15 residues in the CDR3. Germline-derived CDR1 and CDR2 are SQVTM and ANQGSEA. Germline trimming cut 4 bases from V and 2 bases from J; bases unmatched to any gene: 6. The CDR3, as DNA: TGCAGCGTTGCGGGCGGGGGGAGAAACACCGGGGAGCTGTTTTTT. Translation gives CSVAGGGRNTGELFF.

The V gene is TRBV5-5, the J gene TRBJ2-2; D possibly corresponds to TRBD2 (5 bases). Germline assignment: CDR1 SGHKS and CDR2 YYEKEE (reference sequence). The CDR3 totals 15 residues. The germline V and J ends were trimmed by 6 bases and 3 bases, with 15 bases remaining between them. The CDR3 bases are TGTGCCAGCACCCTGGGAGTCACCTACACCGGGGAGCTGTTTTTT. It translates to CASTLGVTYTGELFF.

This chain joins TRBV11-2 and TRBJ1-4; D gene uncertain. Trimming cost V 0 bases and J 4 bases, with 6 bases left between them. The CDR3 has 14 amino acids. Germline V gene lookup returns CDR1 SGHAT and CDR2 FQNNGV. CDR3: CASSLDGVNEKLFF. As DNA, the CDR3 is TGTGCCAGCAGCTTAGATGGAGTTAATGAAAAACTGTTTTTT.

This clone was detected once. The chain uses TRBV9 and TRBJ2-1; 7 nucleotides align to TRBD1. Germline CDR1 SGDLS, CDR2 YYNGEE. V lost 5 bases to trimming and J lost 2 bases; unmatched junction nucleotides: 10. The CDR3 runs 16 residues. The CDR3 DNA reads TGTGCCAGCAGAAGAGGGGGCACCCTCCCCTACAATGAGCAGTTCTTC. Encoded protein: CASRRGGTLPYNEQFF.

This clone has more than one count but fewer than ten. The chain has TRBV24-1 and TRBJ2-1, with D unclear. The germline V gene has CDR1 KGHDR and CDR2 SFDVKD. The CDR3 spans 16 residues. V dropped 3 bases and J dropped 0 bases, with 11 bases sitting between them. In DNA form, the CDR3 reads TGTGCCACCAGTGATATTCCGGTGAGCTCCTACAATGAGCAGTTCTTC. Protein: CATSDIPVSSYNEQFF.

The chain joins TRBV19 to TRBJ1-4; D possibly corresponds to TRBD1 (5 bases). Trimming shortened V by 1 base and J by 8 bases, and 11 bases separated the two germline ends. The germline V gene encodes CDR1 LNHDA and CDR2 SQIVND (reference sequence). The CDR3 runs to 14 residues. The CDR3 loop is CASSIGMGREKLFF. CDR3 DNA: TGTGCCAGTAGTATAGGAATGGGGCGGGAAAAACTGTTTTTT.

This clone has more than one count but fewer than ten. The V gene is TRBV19, the J gene TRBJ1-2; 7 nucleotides line up with TRBD1. Losses at the gene ends were 5 bases for V and 3 bases for J; bases not matched to a gene: 6. CDR1 and CDR2 (germline): LNHDA, SQIVND (reference sequence). This CDR3 has 14 amino acids. The CDR3 region has the DNA TGTGCCAGTAGTCCACAGACAGGGCACTATGGCTACACCTTC. It codes for CASSPQTGHYGYTF.

The chain is built from TRBV5-6 and TRBJ2-7; D is unresolved. This CDR3 comprises 15 residues. Trimming removed 3 bases at V and 2 bases at J, with 15 bases between. Germline V gene lookup returns CDR1 SGHDT and CDR2 YYEEEE. Here the CDR3 reads CASSYSLLKTYEQYF. The CDR3, as DNA: TGTGCCAGCAGCTATAGCCTCCTAAAGACCTACGAGCAGTACTTC.

The V call is TRBV6-5, the J call TRBJ2-1; TRBD2 matches at 11 bases. The CDR3 is 15 amino acids. The V gene's germline CDR1 is MNHEY and CDR2 SVGAGI. V gave up 6 bases and J gave up 6 bases; unmatched junction bases: 7. In DNA form, the CDR3 reads TGTGCCAGCAGACTTGGACTAGCGGGCAGCAATGAGCAGTTCTTC. Translating gives CASRLGLAGSNEQFF.

This clone was detected only a few times. V gene TRBV3-1 (or the pseudogene TRBV3-2) combines with J gene TRBJ1-1; 9 bases agree with TRBD1. With V trimmed by 4 bases and J by 4 bases, 4 bases remained unmatched. Germline-derived CDR1 and CDR2 are LGHDT and YNNKEL (reference sequence). The CDR3 extends over 14 amino acids. The CDR3 is CASSPRDRVTEAFF. As DNA, the CDR3 is TGTGCCAGCAGCCCCAGGGACAGGGTCACTGAAGCTTTCTTT.

In this sample, this clone turned up a few times. In nucleotides, the CDR3 is TGTGCCAGCAGTGAATCTCGGACAGGGGGGCACAATGAGCAGTTCTTC. This encodes CASSESRTGGHNEQFF. This chain connects TRBV6-1 to TRBJ2-1; 10 bases match TRBD1. Germline V gives CDR1 MNHNS, CDR2 SASEGT. This CDR3 is 16 amino acids long. After removal of 2 bases from V and 5 bases from J, the junction contained 6 bases not matched to a gene.

The chain employs TRBV24-1 and TRBJ2-5; 11 bases align to TRBD2. The trim removed 3 bases at V and 3 bases at J, leaving 2 bases unmatched. This CDR3 spans 15 amino acids. Germline CDR1 and CDR2: KGHDR and SFDVKD. DNA for the CDR3: TGTGCCACCAGTGATCCTAGCGGGGGGAAAGAGACCCAGTACTTC. Its protein product is CATSDPSGGKETQYF.

CDR3 DNA sequence: TGCAGCGTTGAAGATTCCTCCTATGGCTACACCTTC. Its translation is CSVEDSSYGYTF. This chain joins TRBV29-1 and TRBJ1-2, with D hard to call. The CDR3 has 12 amino acids. In germline, CDR1 is SQVTM, CDR2 ANQGSEA. V was trimmed by 0 bases and J by 4 bases, leaving 6 bases between them. Supplemented by reference TRBV29-1 and TRBJ1-2, the full variable domain reads SAVISQKPSRDICQRGTSLTIQCQVDSQVTMMFWYRQQPGQSLTLIATANQGSEATYESGFVIDKFPISRPNLTFSTLTVSNMSPEDSSIYLCSVEDSSYGYTFGSGTRLTVV.

A note on this clone: At the DNA level, this CDR3 is encoded by other sequences in the same sample as well. V is TRBV4-3 and J is TRBJ2-2; D is undetermined. The CDR3 contains 14 residues. V lost 1 base and J lost 5, with 8 bases in between. Looked up from germline, CDR1 is LGHNA and CDR2 is YSLEER. This CDR3 is CASSQGPITGELFF. In DNA form, the CDR3 reads TGCGCCAGCAGCCAAGGGCCCATTACCGGGGAGCTGTTTTTT.

V gene TRBV15 combines with J gene TRBJ1-2, with a tentative D call TRBD1 (5 bases). The CDR3 runs 14 residues. Germline loops: CDR1 LNHNV, CDR2 YYDKDF (reference sequence). Trimming cost V 6 bases and J 0 bases, with 11 bases left between them. The DNA for the CDR3 is TGTGCCACCAGGGGGCGGCGGCCTAACTATGGCTACACCTTC. Protein product: CATRGRRPNYGYTF. Full variable domain (missing parts from reference TRBV15 and TRBJ1-2): DAMVIQNPRYQVTQFGKPVTLSCSQTLNHNVMYWYQQKSSQAPKLLFHYYDKDFNNEADTPDNFQSRRPNTSFCFLDIRSPGLGDTAMYLCATRGRRPNYGYTFGSGTRLTVV.

The chain uses TRBV4-1 and TRBJ2-1; 10 bases are shared with TRBD1. The germline CDR1 and CDR2 sequences are MGHRA and YSYEKL. The CDR3 loop spans 16 amino acids. Losses at the gene ends were 1 base for V and 15 bases for J; bases not matched to a gene: 15. The CDR3 DNA follows: TGCGCCAGCAGCCAAGGGCCGGACAGGGGGAAGGTAACGCTGTTCTTC. Encoded protein: CASSQGPDRGKVTLFF.

The rearrangement uses TRBV11-3 and TRBJ1-5, with D tentatively TRBD1 (6 bases). Trimming pared 1 base from V and 6 bases from J, leaving 13 bases between. This CDR3 has 15 residues. CDR1 and CDR2 from the germline V gene are SGHNT and YENEEA. CDR3 nucleotides: TGTGCCAGCAGCTTAGGCCCCGGGACATCTCAGCCCCAGCATTTT. It specifies CASSLGPGTSQPQHF.

The chain is built from TRBV7-2 and TRBJ1-1; 7 bases map to TRBD1. The V gene's germline CDR1 is SGHTA and CDR2 FQGNSA. The CDR3 sequence is 15 residues long. V lost 5 bases, J lost 5 bases, and 11 bases stayed unmatched. The CDR3 nucleotides read TGTGCCAGCAGCCCCGGGACAGCGTGGAGGACTGAAGCTTTCTTT. Its protein is CASSPGTAWRTEAFF.

This clone was seen a single time. The V and J genes are TRBV4-3 and TRBJ1-1; maybe TRBD1 (6 bases). V was shortened by 1 base and J by 0 bases, with 9 bases between the two germline ends. Germline lookup yields CDR1 LGHNA and CDR2 YSLEER. This CDR3 is built from 15 residues. The chain's CDR3 is CASSQARTVNTEAFF. In DNA, the CDR3 is TGCGCCAGCAGCCAAGCCAGGACAGTGAACACTGAAGCTTTCTTT.

The chain joins TRBV19 to TRBJ1-1, with no clear D. Germline loops: CDR1 LNHDA, CDR2 SQIVND (reference sequence). CDR3 size: 13 residues. The germline V and J ends were trimmed by 4 bases and 0 bases, with 6 bases remaining between them. The chain's CDR3 is CASSTGVNTEAFF. For the CDR3, the DNA is TGTGCCAGTAGTACCGGGGTGAACACTGAAGCTTTCTTT.

The chain joins TRBV9 to TRBJ1-6, with D possibly matching TRBD1 (6 bases). With 1 base removed from V and 7 bases from J, the gap between germline ends came to 9 bases. This CDR3 contains 14 residues. In germline, CDR1 is SGDLS, CDR2 YYNGEE. The CDR3 nucleotides read TGTGCCAGCAGCGTACAGGGGAACAATTCACCCCTCCACTTT. Its protein is CASSVQGNNSPLHF.

This clone has a handful of counts. The V call is TRBV18, the J call TRBJ2-2; a possible D gene is TRBD1 (5 bases). Germline V gene data show CDR1 as KGHSH and CDR2 as LQKENI. This CDR3 comprises 16 residues. V shed 0 bases and J shed 0 bases, with 8 bases lying between them. Here the CDR3 DNA reads TGTGCCAGCTCACCACCGGGGCAGCCGAACACCGGGGAGCTGTTTTTT. Its translation: CASSPPGQPNTGELFF.